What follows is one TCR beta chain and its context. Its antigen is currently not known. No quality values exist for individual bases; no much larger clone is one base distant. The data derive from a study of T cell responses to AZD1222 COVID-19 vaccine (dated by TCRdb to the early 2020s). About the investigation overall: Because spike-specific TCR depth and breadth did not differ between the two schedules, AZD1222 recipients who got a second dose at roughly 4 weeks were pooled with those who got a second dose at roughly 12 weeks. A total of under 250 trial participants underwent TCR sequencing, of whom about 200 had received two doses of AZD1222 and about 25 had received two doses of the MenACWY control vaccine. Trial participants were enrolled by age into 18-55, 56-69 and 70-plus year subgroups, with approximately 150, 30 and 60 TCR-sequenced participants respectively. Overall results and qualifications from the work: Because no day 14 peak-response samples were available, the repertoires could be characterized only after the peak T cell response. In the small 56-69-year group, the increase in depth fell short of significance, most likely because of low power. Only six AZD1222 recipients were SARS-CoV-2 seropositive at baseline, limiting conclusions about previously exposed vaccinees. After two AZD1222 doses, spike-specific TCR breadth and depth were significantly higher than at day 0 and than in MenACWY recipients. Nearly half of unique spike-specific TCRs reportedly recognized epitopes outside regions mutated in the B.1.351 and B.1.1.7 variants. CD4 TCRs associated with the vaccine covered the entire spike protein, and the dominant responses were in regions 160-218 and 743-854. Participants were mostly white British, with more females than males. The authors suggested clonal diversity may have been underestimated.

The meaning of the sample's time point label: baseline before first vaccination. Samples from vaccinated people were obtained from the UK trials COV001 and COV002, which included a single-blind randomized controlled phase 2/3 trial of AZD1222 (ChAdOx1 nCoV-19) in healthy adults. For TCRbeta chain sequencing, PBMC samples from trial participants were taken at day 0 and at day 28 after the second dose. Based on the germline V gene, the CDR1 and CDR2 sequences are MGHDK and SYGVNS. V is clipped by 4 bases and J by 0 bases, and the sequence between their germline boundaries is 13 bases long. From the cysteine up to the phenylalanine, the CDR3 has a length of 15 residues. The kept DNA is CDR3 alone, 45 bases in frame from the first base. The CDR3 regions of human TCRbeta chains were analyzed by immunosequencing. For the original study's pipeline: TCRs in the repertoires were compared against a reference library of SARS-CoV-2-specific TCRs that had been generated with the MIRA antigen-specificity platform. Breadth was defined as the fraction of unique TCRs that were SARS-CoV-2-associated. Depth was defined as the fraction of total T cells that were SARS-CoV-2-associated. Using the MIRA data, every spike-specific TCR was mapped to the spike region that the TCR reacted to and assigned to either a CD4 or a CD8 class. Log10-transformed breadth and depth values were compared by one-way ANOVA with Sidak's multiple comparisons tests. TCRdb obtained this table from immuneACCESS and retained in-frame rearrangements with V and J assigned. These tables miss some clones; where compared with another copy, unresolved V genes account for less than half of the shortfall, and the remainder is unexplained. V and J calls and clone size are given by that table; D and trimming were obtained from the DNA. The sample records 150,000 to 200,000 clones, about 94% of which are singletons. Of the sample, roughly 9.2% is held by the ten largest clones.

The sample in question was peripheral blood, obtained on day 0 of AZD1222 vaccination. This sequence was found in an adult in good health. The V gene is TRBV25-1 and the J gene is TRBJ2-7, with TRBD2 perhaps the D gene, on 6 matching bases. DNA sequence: TGTGCCAGCAGTGTTCCTGGCGGGACCTCCTACGAGCAGTACTTC. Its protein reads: CASSVPGGTSYEQYF.